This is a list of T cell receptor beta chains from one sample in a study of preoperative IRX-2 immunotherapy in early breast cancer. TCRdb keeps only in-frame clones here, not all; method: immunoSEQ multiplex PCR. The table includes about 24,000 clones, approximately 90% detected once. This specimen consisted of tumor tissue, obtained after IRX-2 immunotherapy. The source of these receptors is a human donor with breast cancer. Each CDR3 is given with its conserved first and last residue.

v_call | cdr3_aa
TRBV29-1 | CSVSNPGTGGTGELFF
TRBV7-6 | CASSLPGQGAEAFF
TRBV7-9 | CASSLGGTGVSTDTQYF
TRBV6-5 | CASSVGLAGSDTQYF
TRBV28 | CASSFPGTIEGYTF
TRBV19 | CASIALGQGVLGNYGYTF
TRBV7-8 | CASSLVYNEQFF
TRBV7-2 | CASSFTALNEQFF
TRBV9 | CASSARNEQFF
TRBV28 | CASRITRANYGYTF
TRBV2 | CASSEEVTQKYF
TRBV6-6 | CASSLAGGTGELFF
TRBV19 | CATNEGSSYNSPLHF
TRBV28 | CASSYPGHRKGSNQPQHF
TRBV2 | CASVRDTSSGNTIYF
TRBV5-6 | CASSAFGEQFF
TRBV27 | CASSPRQGGDTQYF
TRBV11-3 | CASSRRTDSSYEQYF
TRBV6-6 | CASSYSGDQPQHF
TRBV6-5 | CASSLARGAYEQYF
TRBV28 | CATGQTYNEQFF
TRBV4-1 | CASSQVPGARDSPLHF